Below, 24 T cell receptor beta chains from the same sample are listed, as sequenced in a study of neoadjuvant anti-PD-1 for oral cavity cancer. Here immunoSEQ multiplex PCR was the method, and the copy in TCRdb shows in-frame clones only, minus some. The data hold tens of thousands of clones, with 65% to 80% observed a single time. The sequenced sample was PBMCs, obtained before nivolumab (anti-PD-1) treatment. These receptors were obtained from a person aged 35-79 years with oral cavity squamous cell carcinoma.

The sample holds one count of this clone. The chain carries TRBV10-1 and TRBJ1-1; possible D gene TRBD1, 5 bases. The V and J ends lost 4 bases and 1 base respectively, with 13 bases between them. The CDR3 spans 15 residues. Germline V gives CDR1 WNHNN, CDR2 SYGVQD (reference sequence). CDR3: CASSGRGGQNTEAFF. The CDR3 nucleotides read TGCGCCAGCAGTGGAAGAGGAGGACAGAACACTGAAGCTTTCTTT.

This chain's CDR3 is CASSRRLEYEQYF. The CDR3 bases are TGTGCCAGCAGCAGAAGACTAGAATACGAGCAGTACTTC. V gene TRBV5-5 combines with J gene TRBJ2-7, with D maybe TRBD2 (6 bases). V was clipped by 4 bases and J by 4 bases, with 12 bases between them. CDR1 is SGHKS and CDR2 is YYEKEE in the germline V gene (reference sequence). This CDR3 has 13 residues.

CDR3 residues: CASSRDRRSGYTF. CDR3 coding DNA: TGTGCCAGCAGCAGGGACAGGAGGTCTGGCTACACCTTC. The chain links TRBV5-6 to TRBJ1-2; TRBD1 matches 8 bases. Germline V gene lookup returns CDR1 SGHDT and CDR2 YYEEEE. The CDR3 consists of 13 residues. The trim removed 4 bases at V and 7 bases at J, leaving 6 bases unmatched. The full variable domain, rest sourced from reference TRBV5-6 and TRBJ1-2, is DAGVTQSPTHLIKTRGQQVTLRCSPKSGHDTVSWYQQALGQGPQFIFQYYEEEERQRGNFPDRFSGHQFPNYSSELNVNALLLGDSALYLCASSRDRRSGYTFGSGTRLTVV.

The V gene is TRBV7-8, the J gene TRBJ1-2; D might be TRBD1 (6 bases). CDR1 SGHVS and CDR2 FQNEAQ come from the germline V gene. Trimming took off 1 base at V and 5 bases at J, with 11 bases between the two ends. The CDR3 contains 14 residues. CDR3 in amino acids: CASSLEGTRYGYTF. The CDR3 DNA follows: TGTGCCAGCAGCTTAGAAGGGACACGTTATGGCTACACCTTC. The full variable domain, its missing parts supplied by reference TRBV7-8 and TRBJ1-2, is GAGVSQSPRYKVAKRGQDVALRCDPISGHVSLFWYQQALGQGPEFLTYFQNEAQLDKSGLPSDRFFAERPEGSVSTLKIQRTQQEDSAVYLCASSLEGTRYGYTFGSGTRLTVV.

CDR3 residues: CASSITSGSAYEQYF. The CDR3 nucleotides read TGTGCCAGCAGTATCACTAGCGGGAGCGCCTACGAGCAGTACTTC. The chain employs TRBV27 and TRBJ2-7, with 11 bases fitting TRBD2. After removal of 5 bases from V and 2 bases from J, the junction contained 5 bases not matched to a gene. Germline assignment: CDR1 MNHEY and CDR2 SMNVEV (reference sequence). The CDR3 covers 15 residues.

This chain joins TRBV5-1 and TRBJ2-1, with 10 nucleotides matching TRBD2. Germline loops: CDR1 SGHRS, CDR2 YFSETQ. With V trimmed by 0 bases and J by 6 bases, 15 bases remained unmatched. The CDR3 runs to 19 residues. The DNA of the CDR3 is TGCGCCAGCAGCTTGGGACGCCGGCTAGCGGGAGCTTTTAGCAATGAGCAGTTCTTC. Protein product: CASSLGRRLAGAFSNEQFF.

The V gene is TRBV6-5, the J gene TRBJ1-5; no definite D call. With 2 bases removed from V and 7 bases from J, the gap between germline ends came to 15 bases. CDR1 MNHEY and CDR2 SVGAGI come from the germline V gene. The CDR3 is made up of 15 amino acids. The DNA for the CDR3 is TGTGCCAGCAGTTACCGGAGACCGAGTGGGCAGCCCCAGCATTTT. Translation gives CASSYRRPSGQPQHF.

DNA of the CDR3: TGTGCCAGCAGTGAGGGCAGGGGATCGAAACTGTTTTTT. Translated, it gives CASSEGRGSKLFF. The chain carries TRBV2 and TRBJ1-4; D may be TRBD1 (6 bases). This CDR3 region has 13 residues. V was clipped by 3 bases and J by 11 bases, with 13 bases between them. CDR1 SNHLY and CDR2 FYNNEI come from the germline V gene.

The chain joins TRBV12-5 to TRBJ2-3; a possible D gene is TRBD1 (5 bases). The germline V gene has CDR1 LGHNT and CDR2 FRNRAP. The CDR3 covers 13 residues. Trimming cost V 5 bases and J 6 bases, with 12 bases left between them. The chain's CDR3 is CASGLQAGDTQYF. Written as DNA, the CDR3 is TGTGCTAGTGGTCTCCAGGCAGGGGATACGCAGTATTTT.

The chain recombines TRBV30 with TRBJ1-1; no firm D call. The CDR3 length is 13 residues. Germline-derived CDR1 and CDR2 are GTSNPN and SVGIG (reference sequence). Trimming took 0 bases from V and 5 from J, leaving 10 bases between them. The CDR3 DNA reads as TGTGCCTGGAGTGTTGCGGGGTATACTGAAGCTTTCTTT. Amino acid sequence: CAWSVAGYTEAFF.

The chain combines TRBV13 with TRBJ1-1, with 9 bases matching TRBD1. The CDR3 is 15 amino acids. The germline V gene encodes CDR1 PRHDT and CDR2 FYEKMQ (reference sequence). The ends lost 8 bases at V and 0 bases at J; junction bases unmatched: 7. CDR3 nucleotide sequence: TGTGCCAGCGCACAGGGGGCCGCCATGAACACTGAAGCTTTCTTT. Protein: CASAQGAAMNTEAFF.

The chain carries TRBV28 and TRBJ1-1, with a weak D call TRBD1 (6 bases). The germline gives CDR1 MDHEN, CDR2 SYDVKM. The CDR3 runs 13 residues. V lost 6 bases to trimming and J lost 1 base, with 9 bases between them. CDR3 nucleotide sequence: TGTGCCAGCAGGAAGACAGGGAACACTGAAGCTTTCTTT. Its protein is CASRKTGNTEAFF.

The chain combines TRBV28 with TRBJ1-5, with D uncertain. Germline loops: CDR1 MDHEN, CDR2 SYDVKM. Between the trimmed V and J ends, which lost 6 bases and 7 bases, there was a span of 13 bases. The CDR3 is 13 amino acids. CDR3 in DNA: TGTGCCAGCAGGCTCTTGTCAGGACAGCCCCAGCATTTT. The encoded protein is CASRLLSGQPQHF.

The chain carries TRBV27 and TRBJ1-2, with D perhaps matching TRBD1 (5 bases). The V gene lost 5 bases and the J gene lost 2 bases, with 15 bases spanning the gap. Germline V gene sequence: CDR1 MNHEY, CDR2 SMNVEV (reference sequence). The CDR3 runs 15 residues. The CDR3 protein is CASSTGDRLNYGYTF. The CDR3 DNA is TGTGCCAGCAGTACTGGGGACCGTCTGAACTATGGCTACACCTTC.

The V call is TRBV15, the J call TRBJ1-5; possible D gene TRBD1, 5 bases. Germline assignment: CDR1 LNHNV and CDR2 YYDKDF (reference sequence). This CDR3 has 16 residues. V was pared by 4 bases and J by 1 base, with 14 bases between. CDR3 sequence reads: CATSTGPNRSNQPQHF. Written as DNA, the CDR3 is TGTGCCACCAGCACGGGGCCTAACAGAAGCAATCAGCCCCAGCATTTT.

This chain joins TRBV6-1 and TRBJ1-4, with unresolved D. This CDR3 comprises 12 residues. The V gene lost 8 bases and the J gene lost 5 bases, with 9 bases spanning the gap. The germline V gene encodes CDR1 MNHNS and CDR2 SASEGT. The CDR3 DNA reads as TGTGCCAGCGGACGGCGAAATGAAAAACTGTTTTTT. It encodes CASGRRNEKLFF.

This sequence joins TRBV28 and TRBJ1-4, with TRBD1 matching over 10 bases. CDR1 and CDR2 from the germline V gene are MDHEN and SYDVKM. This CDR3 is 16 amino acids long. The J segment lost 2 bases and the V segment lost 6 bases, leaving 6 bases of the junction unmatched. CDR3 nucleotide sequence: TGTGCCAGCAGCAGTGACAGGGGGCCTACTAATGAAAAACTGTTTTTT. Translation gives CASSSDRGPTNEKLFF.

CDR3: CASSEIKGGRETQYF. The CDR3 DNA is TGTGCCAGCAGTGAAATCAAAGGGGGGCGGGAGACCCAGTACTTC. V usage is TRBV6-1 and J usage is TRBJ2-5; possibly TRBD1 or TRBD2 for D (6 bases each). The CDR3 has 15 amino acids. The V end was cut by 2 bases, the J end by 5 bases, with 15 bases between. Germline V lookup: CDR1 MNHNS, CDR2 SASEGT.

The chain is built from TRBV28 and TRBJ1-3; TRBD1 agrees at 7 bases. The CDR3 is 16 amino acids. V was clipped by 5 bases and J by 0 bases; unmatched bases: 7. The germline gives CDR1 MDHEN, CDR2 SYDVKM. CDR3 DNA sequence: TGTGCCAGCAGTCCCTCAGGGGGTCGCTCTGGAAACACCATATATTTT. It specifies CASSPSGGRSGNTIYF.

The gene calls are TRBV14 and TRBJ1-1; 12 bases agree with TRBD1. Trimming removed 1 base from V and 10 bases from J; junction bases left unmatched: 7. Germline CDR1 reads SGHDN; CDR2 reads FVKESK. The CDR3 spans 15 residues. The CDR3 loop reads CASSQARGQGASAFF. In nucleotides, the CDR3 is TGTGCCAGCAGCCAAGCGAGGGGACAGGGGGCCTCAGCTTTCTTT.

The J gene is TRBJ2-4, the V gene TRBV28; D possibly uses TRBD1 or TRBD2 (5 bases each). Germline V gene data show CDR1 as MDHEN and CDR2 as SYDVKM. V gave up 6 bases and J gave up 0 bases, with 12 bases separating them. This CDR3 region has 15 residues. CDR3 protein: CASSSPGTAKNIQYF. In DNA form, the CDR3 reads TGTGCCAGCAGCTCCCCGGGGACAGCCAAAAACATTCAGTACTTC.

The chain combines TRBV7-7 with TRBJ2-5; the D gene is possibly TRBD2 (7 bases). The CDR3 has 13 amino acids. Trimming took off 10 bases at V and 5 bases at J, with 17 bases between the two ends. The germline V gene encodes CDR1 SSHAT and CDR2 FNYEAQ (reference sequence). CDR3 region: CAIPSGGGETQYF. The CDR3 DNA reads TGTGCCATCCCTTCGGGGGGCGGGGAGACCCAGTACTTC.

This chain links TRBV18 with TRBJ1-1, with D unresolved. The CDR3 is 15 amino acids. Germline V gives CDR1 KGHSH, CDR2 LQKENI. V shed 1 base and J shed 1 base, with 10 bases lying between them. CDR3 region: CASSPLTTTNTEAFF. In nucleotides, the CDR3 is TGTGCCAGCTCACCACTAACAACGACGAACACTGAAGCTTTCTTT.

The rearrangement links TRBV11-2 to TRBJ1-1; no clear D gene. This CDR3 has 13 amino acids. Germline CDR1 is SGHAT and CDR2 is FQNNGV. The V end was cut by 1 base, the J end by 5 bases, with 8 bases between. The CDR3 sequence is CASSLGIRTEAFF. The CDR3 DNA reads TGTGCCAGCAGCTTAGGTATTAGGACTGAAGCTTTCTTT.